This TCR beta chain is from a study of T cell responses to AZD1222 COVID-19 vaccine. The study, taken as a whole, reports: None of the repertoires were sampled until the peak T cell response had passed. Seropositive AZD1222 recipients at baseline numbered only five or six.

Some clones are missing from TCRdb's copy, which holds only in-frame ones; the method was immunoSEQ multiplex PCR. The table shows roughly 120,000 clones, with more than 90% occurring only once. The germline gives CDR1 SGHKS, CDR2 YYEKEE (reference sequence). V was clipped by 0 bases and J by 2 bases, with 11 bases between them. The CDR3 length is 15 residues. Notes on this clone: Antigen unknown. Other DNA sequences from this sample encode an identical CDR3 as well.

The clonotype comes from an adult who received the AZD1222 COVID-19 vaccine. The chain recombines TRBV5-5 with TRBJ2-5; D may be TRBD2 (5 bases). The sequences come from peripheral blood, collected 28 days after the second AZD1222 dose. The CDR3 DNA is TGTGCCAGCAGCTTGGCTGTTCGGGGACAAGAGACCCAGTACTTC. Amino acid sequence: CASSLAVRGQETQYF.